The 3 T cell receptor beta chains listed next were all sequenced from one sample in a study of technical replicates of blood from a handful of donors (dated by TCRdb to 2017 to 2019). Receptors were amplified or captured by the immunoSEQ multiplex PCR assay. TCRdb took this table from immuneACCESS and kept in-frame rearrangements with V and J called. Such tables lack part of the clones; where checked against another copy, unresolved V genes explain under half of the gap, and the rest is unexplained. A total of 65,000 to 80,000 clones appear in this sample, about 97% of them only once. Roughly 0.25% of the sample comes from the top ten. The sequenced sample was T cells isolated from PBMCs. The source of these receptors is a human donor in good health.

CDR3 sequence: CASGLLTGLRGMRQETQYF. CDR3 in DNA: TGTGCTAGTGGTTTGCTCACCGGCCTTAGAGGGATGAGGCAAGAGACCCAGTACTTC. The V call is TRBV12-5, the J call TRBJ2-5; maybe TRBD2 (5 bases). Germline CDR1 and CDR2: LGHNT and FRNRAP. Trimming stripped 2 bases from V and 2 bases from J, with 24 bases between. This CDR3 region has 19 residues. The variable domain in full, with the rest retrieved from reference TRBV12-5 and TRBJ2-5, is DARVTQTPRHKVTEMGQEVTMRCQPILGHNTVFWYRQTMMQGLELLAYFRNRAPLDDSGMPKDRFSAEMPDATLATLKIQPSEPRDSAVYFCASGLLTGLRGMRQETQYFGPGTRLLVL.

The chain employs TRBV11-3 and TRBJ2-1; TRBD1 matches 9 bases. The V and J ends lost 5 bases and 1 base, in that order; junction bases with no gene match: 3. CDR3 length: 15 residues. Germline values: CDR1 SGHNT, CDR2 YENEEA. The CDR3 DNA reads TGTGCCAGCAGCAAGGACAGGGGTTCCTACAATGAGCAGTTCTTC. Protein product: CASSKDRGSYNEQFF.

The chain combines TRBV11-3 with TRBJ1-2, with a tentative D call TRBD1 (5 bases). CDR3 length: 14 residues. Germline V gene data show CDR1 as SGHNT and CDR2 as YENEEA. Trimming pared 4 bases from V and 8 bases from J, leaving 17 bases between. CDR3 residues: CASSSMTERRGYTF. The DNA of the CDR3 is TGTGCCAGCAGCTCTATGACAGAACGTCGGGGCTACACCTTC.